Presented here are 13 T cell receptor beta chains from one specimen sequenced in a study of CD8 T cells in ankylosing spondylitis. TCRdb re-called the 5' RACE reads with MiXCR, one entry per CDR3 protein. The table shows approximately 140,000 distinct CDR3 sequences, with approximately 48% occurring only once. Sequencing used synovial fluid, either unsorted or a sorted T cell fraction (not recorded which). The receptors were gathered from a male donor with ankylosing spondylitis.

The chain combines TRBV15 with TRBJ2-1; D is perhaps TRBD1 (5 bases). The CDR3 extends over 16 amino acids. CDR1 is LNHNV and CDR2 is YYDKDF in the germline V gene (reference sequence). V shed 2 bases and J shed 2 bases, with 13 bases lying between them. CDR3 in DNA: TGTGCCACCAGCAGACAGAACAGGATTCCCTACAATGAGCAGTTCTTC. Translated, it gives CATSRQNRIPYNEQFF. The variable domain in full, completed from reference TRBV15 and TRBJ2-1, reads DAMVIQNPRYQVTQFGKPVTLSCSQTLNHNVMYWYQQKSSQAPKLLFHYYDKDFNNEADTPDNFQSRRPNTSFCFLDIRSPGLGDTAMYLCATSRQNRIPYNEQFFGPGTRLTVL.

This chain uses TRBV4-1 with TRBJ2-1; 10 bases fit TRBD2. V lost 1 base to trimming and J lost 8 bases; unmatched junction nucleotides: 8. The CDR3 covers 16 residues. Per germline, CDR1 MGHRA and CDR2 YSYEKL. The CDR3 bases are TGCGCCAGCAGCCAAGTCGGGCCTAGCGGGGGTTATGAGCAGTTCTTC. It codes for CASSQVGPSGGYEQFF.

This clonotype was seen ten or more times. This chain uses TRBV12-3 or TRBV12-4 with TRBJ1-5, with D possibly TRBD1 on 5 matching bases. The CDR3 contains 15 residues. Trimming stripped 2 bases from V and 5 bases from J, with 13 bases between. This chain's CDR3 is CASSLWGEGYQPQHF. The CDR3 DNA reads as TGTGCCAGCAGTTTATGGGGGGAAGGTTATCAGCCCCAGCATTTT.

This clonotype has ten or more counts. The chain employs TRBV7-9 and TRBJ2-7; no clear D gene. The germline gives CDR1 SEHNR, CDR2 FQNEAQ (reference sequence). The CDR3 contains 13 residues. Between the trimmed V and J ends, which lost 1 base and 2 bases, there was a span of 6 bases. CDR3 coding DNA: TGTGCCAGCAGCTTAGACCCAACCTACGAGCAGTACTTC. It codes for CASSLDPTYEQYF. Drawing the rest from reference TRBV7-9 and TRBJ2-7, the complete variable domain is DTGVSQNPRHKITKRGQNVTFRCDPISEHNRLYWYRQTLGQGPEFLTYFQNEAQLEKSRLLSDRFSAERPKGSFSTLEIQRTEQGDSAMYLCASSLDPTYEQYFGPGTRLTVT.

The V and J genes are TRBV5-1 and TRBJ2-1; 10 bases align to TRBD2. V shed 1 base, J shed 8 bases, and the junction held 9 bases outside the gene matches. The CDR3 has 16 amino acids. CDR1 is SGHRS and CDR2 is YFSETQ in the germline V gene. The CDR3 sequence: CASSLLAPSGSDEQFF. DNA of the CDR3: TGCGCCAGCAGCTTGTTGGCTCCTAGCGGGAGCGATGAGCAGTTCTTC. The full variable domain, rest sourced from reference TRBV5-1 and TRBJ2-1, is KAGVTQTPRYLIKTRGQQVTLSCSPISGHRSVSWYQQTPGQGLQFLFEYFSETQRNKGNFPGRFSGRQFSNSRSEMNVSTLELGDSALYLCASSLLAPSGSDEQFFGPGTRLTVL.

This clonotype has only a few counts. Written as DNA, the CDR3 is TGTGCCAGCAGCTCCTCCTATGGACTCGCAGATACGCAGTATTTT. Amino acid sequence: CASSSSYGLADTQYF. This chain uses TRBV7-7 with TRBJ2-3, with TRBD2 as a possible D gene (5 bases). Germline V gene data show CDR1 as SSHAT and CDR2 as FNYEAQ (reference sequence). The ends were cut back, 4 bases at V and 4 bases at J, with 15 bases in the middle. This CDR3 contains 15 residues.

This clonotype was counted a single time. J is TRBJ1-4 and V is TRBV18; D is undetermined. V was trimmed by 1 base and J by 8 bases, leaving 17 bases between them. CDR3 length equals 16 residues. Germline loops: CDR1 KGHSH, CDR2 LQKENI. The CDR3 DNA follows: TGTGCCAGCTCACCACAGCGATTGGCAGGTCAAGAAAAACTGTTTTTT. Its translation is CASSPQRLAGQEKLFF.

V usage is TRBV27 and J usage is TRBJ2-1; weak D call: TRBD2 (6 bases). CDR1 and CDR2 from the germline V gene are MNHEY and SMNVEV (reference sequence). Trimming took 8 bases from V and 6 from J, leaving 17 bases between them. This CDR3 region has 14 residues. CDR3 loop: CASSGREIANEQFF. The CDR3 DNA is TGTGCCAGCTCGGGACGGGAGATAGCCAATGAGCAGTTCTTC.

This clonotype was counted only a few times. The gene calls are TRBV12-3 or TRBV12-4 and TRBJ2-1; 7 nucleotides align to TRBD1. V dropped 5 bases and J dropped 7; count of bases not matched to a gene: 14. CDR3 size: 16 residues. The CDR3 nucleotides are TGTGCCAGCAGTAGTAAGGACAGGTCGGGGCGTAATGAGCAGTTCTTC. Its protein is CASSSKDRSGRNEQFF.

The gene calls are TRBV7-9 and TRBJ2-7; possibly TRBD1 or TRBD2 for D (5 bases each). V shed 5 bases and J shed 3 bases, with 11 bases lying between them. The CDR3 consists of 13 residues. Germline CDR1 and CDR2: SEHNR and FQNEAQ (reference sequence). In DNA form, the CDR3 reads TGTGCCAGCAGCGCAGGGACCAACTACGAGCAGTACTTC. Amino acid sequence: CASSAGTNYEQYF.

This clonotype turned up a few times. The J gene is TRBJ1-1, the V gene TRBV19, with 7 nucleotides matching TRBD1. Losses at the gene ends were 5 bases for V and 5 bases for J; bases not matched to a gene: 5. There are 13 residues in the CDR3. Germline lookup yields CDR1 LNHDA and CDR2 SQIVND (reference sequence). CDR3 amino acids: CASSSTGWTEAFF. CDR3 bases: TGTGCCAGTAGTTCGACAGGGTGGACTGAAGCTTTCTTT.

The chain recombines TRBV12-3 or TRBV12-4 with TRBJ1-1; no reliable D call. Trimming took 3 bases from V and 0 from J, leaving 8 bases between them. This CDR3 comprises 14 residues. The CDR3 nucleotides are TGTGCCAGCAGTTTGTGGGGATTGAACACTGAAGCTTTCTTT. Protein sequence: CASSLWGLNTEAFF.

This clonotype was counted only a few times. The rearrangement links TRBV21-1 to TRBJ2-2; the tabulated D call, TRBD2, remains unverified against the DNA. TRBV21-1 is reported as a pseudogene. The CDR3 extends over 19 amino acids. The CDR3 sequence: CASSPDETTSGPNTGELFF. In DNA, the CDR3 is TGTGCCAGCAGCCCCGACGAAACAACTAGCGGACCGAACACCGGGGAGCTGTTTTTT.